A selection of T cell receptor beta chains follows, all from one sample in a study of post-analysis software for immune sequencing data. Via MiXCR, TCRdb re-called the PCR reads, giving one row per CDR3 protein. Of roughly 800,000 distinct CDR3 sequences listed, under 70% are singletons. Material for sequencing was blood. The receptors were gathered from a girl between 5 and 17 years old with multiple sclerosis. Both conserved end residues are trimmed from each CDR3. The order of the fields is clone size, V gene, CDR3 protein. Clone size appears in some rows only: once, few, many, or a class for an expanded clone.

abundance: .; v_gene: TRBV25-1; CDR3aa: ASSETGIAQF
abundance: .; v_gene: TRBV5-1; CDR3aa: ASSSTGFYEQY
abundance: few; v_gene: TRBV4-1; CDR3aa: ASSQAGAPSSYNEQF
abundance: .; v_gene: TRBV7-2; CDR3aa: ASRAGTGVRRAEAF
abundance: .; v_gene: TRBV25-1; CDR3aa: ASSEQGRSSYEQY
abundance: .; v_gene: TRBV12-3/TRBV12-4; CDR3aa: ASWGGGDEQF
abundance: .; v_gene: TRBV5-1; CDR3aa: ASSLGLAGGGYEQY
abundance: .; v_gene: TRBV20-1; CDR3aa: SAGDRDRERYEQY
abundance: few; v_gene: TRBV5-1; CDR3aa: ASSRLEGGSYEQY
abundance: .; v_gene: TRBV9; CDR3aa: ASSPRDSATYEQY
abundance: .; v_gene: TRBV20-1; CDR3aa: SADQMDPKDTDTQY
abundance: few; v_gene: TRBV6-5; CDR3aa: ASRITGVASYEQY
abundance: .; v_gene: TRBV20-1; CDR3aa: SASGFGATEETQY
abundance: few; v_gene: TRBV4-2; CDR3aa: ASSQARGDQETQY
abundance: few; v_gene: TRBV12-3/TRBV12-4; CDR3aa: ASSPRLAGNNEQY
abundance: .; v_gene: TRBV7-8; CDR3aa: ASSIENRVNEQY
abundance: .; v_gene: TRBV29-1; CDR3aa: SVVLDRASYNEQF
abundance: few; v_gene: TRBV6-6; CDR3aa: ASSRGTGNYEQY
abundance: .; v_gene: TRBV29-1; CDR3aa: SVTGDRGPTEAF
abundance: .; v_gene: TRBV29-1; CDR3aa: SVVRQGNMNTEAF
abundance: .; v_gene: TRBV20-1; CDR3aa: SASPPKAGPHTQY
abundance: .; v_gene: TRBV18; CDR3aa: ASSRDRDWYEQY
abundance: once; v_gene: TRBV7-9; CDR3aa: ASSLEDRESYEQY
abundance: .; v_gene: TRBV12-3/TRBV12-4; CDR3aa: ASSFRDTYNEQF
abundance: few; v_gene: TRBV7-2; CDR3aa: ASSERVRDLNEKLF
abundance: few; v_gene: TRBV27; CDR3aa: ASSSIAGQSYEQY
abundance: few; v_gene: TRBV18; CDR3aa: ASSSTAGANIQY
abundance: once; v_gene: TRBV7-6; CDR3aa: ASSLASGILNNEQF
abundance: .; v_gene: TRBV5-1; CDR3aa: ASSIPGPDFNEQF
abundance: .; v_gene: TRBV7-9; CDR3aa: ASSRRTPTAYEQY
abundance: .; v_gene: TRBV5-1; CDR3aa: ASSHTGTARGYT
abundance: .; v_gene: TRBV4-1; CDR3aa: ASSHSEGETQY
abundance: few; v_gene: TRBV28; CDR3aa: ASSDRGPYGYT
abundance: few; v_gene: TRBV29-1; CDR3aa: SVRREGANVLT
abundance: .; v_gene: TRBV20-1; CDR3aa: SARPKTGGPYEQY
abundance: .; v_gene: TRBV20-1; CDR3aa: SARSSLTAGAGQGQF
abundance: few; v_gene: TRBV29-1; CDR3aa: SVEIGRTGYNEQF
abundance: .; v_gene: TRBV20-1; CDR3aa: SAVPAPPYQETQY
abundance: .; v_gene: TRBV29-1; CDR3aa: SVSLGVGTGGNEQF
abundance: .; v_gene: TRBV7-9; CDR3aa: ASSLGTGKTWGVYEQY
abundance: .; v_gene: TRBV5-1; CDR3aa: ASSRSGDQETQY